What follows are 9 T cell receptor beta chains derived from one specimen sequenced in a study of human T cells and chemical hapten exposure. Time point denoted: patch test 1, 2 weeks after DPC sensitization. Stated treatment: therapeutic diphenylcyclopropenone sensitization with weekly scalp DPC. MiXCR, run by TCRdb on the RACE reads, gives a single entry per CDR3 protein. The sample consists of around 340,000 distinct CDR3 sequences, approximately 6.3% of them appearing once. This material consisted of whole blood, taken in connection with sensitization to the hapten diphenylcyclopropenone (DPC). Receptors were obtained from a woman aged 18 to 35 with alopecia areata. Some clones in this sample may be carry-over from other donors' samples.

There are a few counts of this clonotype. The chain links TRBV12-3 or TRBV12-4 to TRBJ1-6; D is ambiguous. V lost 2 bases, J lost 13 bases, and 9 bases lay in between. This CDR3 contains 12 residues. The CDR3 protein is CASSLSGVPLHF. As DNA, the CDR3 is TGTGCCAGCAGTTTAAGTGGTGTCCCCCTCCACTTT.

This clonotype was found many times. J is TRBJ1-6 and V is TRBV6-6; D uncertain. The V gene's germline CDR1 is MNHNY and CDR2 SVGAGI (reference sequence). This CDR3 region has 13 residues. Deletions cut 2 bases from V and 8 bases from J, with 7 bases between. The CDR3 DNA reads TGTGCCAGCAGTTACGGTTCCTATTCACCCCTCCACTTT. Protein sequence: CASSYGSYSPLHF.

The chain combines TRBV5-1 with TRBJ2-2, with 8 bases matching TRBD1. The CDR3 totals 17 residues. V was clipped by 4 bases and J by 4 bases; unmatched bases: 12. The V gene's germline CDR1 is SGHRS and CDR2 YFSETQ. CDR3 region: CASSVVRGPGSTGELFF. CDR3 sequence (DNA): TGCGCCAGCAGCGTCGTCAGGGGGCCAGGGAGCACCGGGGAGCTGTTTTTT. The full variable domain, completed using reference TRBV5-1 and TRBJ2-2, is KAGVTQTPRYLIKTRGQQVTLSCSPISGHRSVSWYQQTPGQGLQFLFEYFSETQRNKGNFPGRFSGRQFSNSRSEMNVSTLELGDSALYLCASSVVRGPGSTGELFFGEGSRLTVL.

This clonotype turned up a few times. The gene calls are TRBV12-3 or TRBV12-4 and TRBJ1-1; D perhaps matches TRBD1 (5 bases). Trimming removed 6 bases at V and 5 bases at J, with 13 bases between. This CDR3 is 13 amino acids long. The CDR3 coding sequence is TGTGCCAGCAGCACGGGGGGATGGACTGAAGCTTTCTTT. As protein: CASSTGGWTEAFF.

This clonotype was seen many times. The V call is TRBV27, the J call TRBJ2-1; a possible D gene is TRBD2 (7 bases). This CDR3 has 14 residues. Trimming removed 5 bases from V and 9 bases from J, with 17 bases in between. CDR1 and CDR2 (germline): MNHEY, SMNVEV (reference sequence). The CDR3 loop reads CASSEGGRGVEQFF. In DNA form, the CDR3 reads TGTGCCAGCAGTGAGGGGGGGCGGGGAGTTGAGCAGTTCTTC.

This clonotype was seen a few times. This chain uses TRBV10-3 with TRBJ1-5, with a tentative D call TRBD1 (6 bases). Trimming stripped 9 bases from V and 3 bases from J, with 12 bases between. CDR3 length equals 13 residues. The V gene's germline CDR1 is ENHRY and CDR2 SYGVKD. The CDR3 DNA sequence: TGTGCCATAAAGGACAGCTTCAATCAGCCCCAGCATTTT. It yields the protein CAIKDSFNQPQHF.

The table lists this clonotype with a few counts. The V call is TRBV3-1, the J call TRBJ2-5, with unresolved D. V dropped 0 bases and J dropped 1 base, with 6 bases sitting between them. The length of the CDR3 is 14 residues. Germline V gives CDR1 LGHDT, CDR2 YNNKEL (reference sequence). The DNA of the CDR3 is TGTGCCAGCAGCCAAGACAGGTCCCAAGAGACCCAGTACTTC. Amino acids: CASSQDRSQETQYF.

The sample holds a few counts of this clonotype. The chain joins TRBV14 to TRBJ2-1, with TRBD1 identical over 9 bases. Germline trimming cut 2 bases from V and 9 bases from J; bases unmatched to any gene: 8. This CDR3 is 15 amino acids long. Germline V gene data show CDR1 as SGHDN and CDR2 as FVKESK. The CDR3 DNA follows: TGTGCCAGCAGCCAACCCGGGACAGGGAGCAGTGAGCAGTTCTTC. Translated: CASSQPGTGSSEQFF.

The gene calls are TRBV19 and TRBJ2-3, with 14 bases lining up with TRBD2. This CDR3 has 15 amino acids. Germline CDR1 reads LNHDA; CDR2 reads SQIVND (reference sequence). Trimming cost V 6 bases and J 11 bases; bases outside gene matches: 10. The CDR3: CASRISGTSGGGQYF. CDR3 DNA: TGTGCCAGTAGGATCTCCGGGACTAGCGGGGGTGGGCAGTATTTT.